This TCR beta chain was profiled in a study of vaccination effects on CD4 cells after COVID-19. General study results and limits: The study got few convalescent patients and did not collect any early post-infection timepoints. Substantial clonal contraction characterized both infection- and vaccine-induced clones late after vaccination.

Sequencing in the ViraFEST assay came after antigen-specific CD4+ T cells had been expanded with viral peptide pools, which were used to stimulate PBMC. Having been cultured for ten to eleven days, the cells underwent CD4+ T cell isolation. A PCR test confirmed that the person had SARS-CoV-2 infection between March and December 2020. Assay: immunoSEQ multiplex PCR; the TCRdb copy retains only in-frame clones and omits some. The sample yields 40,000 or so clones, 65% to 70% seen once. Details on this clone: Its antigen is as yet unknown.

Trimming took 3 bases from V and 7 from J, leaving 16 bases between them. This CDR3 contains 15 residues. Per germline, CDR1 LGHNA and CDR2 YSLEER. This sequence originates from a human donor who had a prior SARS-CoV-2 infection. Here the sequenced sample was CD4+ T cells from PBMCs cultured with a peptide pool, taken before COVID-19 vaccination. The chain uses TRBV4-3 and TRBJ2-1; a weak D match, TRBD2 (6 bases). The CDR3 nucleotides are TGCGCCAGCAGCCAGGAACCCTGGGCGGGAAATGAGCAGTTCTTC. Its translation is CASSQEPWAGNEQFF.